Included here is one T cell receptor (beta chain) sequence, with context. Its antigen remains unidentified. This entry comes from a study of CD8+ T cells in alopecia areata. The authors extracted RNA and reverse transcribed it into cDNA as the sequencing template. Sequencing used immunoSEQ multiplex PCR; TCRdb keeps in-frame clones, though not all of them. The table has about 140,000 clones, approximately 49% seen once. The study's findings and limits: Lesional tissue from the scalp (especially in alopecia totalis/universalis) showed higher clonality than normal scalp.

The sequence was collected from a human donor with alopecia areata. This material consisted of CD4+ T cells sorted from blood, taken at week 0.

The CDR3 sequence is CASSRGTGELFF. The CDR3 bases are TGTGCCAGCAGCCGAGGCACCGGGGAGCTGTTTTTT. J is TRBJ2-2 and V is TRBV11-2; no definite D call. CDR3 length: 12 residues. Per germline, CDR1 SGHAT and CDR2 FQNNGV. V was clipped by 5 bases and J by 4 bases, with 5 bases between them. The entire variable domain, with the rest obtained from reference TRBV11-2 and TRBJ2-2, is as follows: EAGVAQSPRYKIIEKRQSVAFWCNPISGHATLYWYQQILGQGPKLLIQFQNNGVVDDSQLPKDRFSAERLKGVDSTLKIQPAKLEDSAVYLCASSRGTGELFFGEGSRLTVL.